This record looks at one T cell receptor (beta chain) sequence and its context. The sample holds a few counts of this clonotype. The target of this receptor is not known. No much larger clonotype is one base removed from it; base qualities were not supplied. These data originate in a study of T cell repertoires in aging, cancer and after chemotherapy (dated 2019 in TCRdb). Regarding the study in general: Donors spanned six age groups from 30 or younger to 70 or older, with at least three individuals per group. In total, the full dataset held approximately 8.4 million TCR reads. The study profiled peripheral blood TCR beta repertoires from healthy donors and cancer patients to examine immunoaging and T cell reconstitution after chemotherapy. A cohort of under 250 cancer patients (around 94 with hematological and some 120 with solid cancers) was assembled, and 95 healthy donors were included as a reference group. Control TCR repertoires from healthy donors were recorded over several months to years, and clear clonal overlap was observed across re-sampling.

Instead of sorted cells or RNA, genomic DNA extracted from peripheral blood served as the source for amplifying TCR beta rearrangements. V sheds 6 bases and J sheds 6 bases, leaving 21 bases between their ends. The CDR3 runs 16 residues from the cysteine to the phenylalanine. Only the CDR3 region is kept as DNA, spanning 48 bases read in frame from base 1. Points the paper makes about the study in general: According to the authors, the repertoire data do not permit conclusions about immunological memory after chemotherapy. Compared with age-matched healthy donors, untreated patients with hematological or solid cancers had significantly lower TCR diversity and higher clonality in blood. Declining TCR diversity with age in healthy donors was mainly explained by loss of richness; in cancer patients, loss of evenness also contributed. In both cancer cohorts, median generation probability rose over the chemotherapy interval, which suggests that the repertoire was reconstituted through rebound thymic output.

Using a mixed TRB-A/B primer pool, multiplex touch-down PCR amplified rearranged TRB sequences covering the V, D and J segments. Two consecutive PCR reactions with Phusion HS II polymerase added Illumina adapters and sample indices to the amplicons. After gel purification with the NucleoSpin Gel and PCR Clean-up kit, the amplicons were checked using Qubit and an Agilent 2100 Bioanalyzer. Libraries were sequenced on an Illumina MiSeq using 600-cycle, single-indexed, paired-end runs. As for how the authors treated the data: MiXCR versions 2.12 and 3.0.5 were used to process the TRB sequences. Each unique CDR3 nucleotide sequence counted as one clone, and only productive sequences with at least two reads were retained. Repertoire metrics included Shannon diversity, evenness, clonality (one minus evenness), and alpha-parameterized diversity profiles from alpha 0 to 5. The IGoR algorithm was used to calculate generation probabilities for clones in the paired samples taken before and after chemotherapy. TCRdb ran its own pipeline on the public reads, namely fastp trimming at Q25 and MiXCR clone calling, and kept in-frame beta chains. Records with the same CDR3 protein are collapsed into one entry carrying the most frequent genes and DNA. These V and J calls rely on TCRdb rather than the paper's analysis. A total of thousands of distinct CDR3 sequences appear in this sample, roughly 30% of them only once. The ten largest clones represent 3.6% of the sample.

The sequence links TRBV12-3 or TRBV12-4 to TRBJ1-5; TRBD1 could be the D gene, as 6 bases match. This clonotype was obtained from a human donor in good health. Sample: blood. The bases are TGTGCCAGCAGCCTAAGGGCCCCAGGGGCGCGTCAGCCCCAGCATTTT. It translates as CASSLRAPGARQPQHF.